The rows below give T cell receptor beta chains drawn from one sample of a study of human T cells and chemical hapten exposure. From the RACE reads, TCRdb called clonotypes with MiXCR, one entry per CDR3 protein. The sample yields roughly 70,000 distinct CDR3 sequences, about 9.1% seen once. The sequenced sample was whole blood, obtained in connection with sensitization to the hapten diphenylcyclopropenone (DPC). Source of these receptors: a woman aged 40 to 50 with alopecia areata. Some clones in this sample may be carry-over from other donors' samples. Both conserved end residues are trimmed from each CDR3. The order of the fields is J gene, V gene, CDR3 protein.

J: TRBJ2-1; V: TRBV7-9; CDR3: ASTSLGGLAGGYNEQF
J: TRBJ1-2; V: TRBV2; CDR3: ASSDLT
J: TRBJ2-1; V: TRBV6-2/TRBV6-3; CDR3: ASSSPPRGDEQF
J: TRBJ2-2; V: TRBV3-1; CDR3: ASSQEGYQRGGRAGELF
J: TRBJ2-5; V: TRBV11-2; CDR3: ASSFPARVQETQY
J: TRBJ1-2; V: TRBV6-2/TRBV6-3; CDR3: ASSRGDTSYGYT
J: TRBJ1-4; V: TRBV19; CDR3: ASSIGIPTNEKLF
J: TRBJ1-6; V: TRBV6-5; CDR3: ASSPTGVSPLH
J: TRBJ1-1; V: TRBV6-2/TRBV6-3; CDR3: ASSLKTANTEAF
J: TRBJ1-1; V: TRBV5-5; CDR3: ASSLVSDTEAF
J: TRBJ1-6; V: TRBV9; CDR3: ASSPTDNSPLH
J: TRBJ1-5; V: TRBV10-2; CDR3: ASRPATGYQPQH
J: TRBJ1-2; V: TRBV27; CDR3: ASSFNAQDGYT
J: TRBJ1-1; V: TRBV4-2; CDR3: ASSQEGEAF
J: TRBJ1-2; V: TRBV18; CDR3: ASLPDRLNYGYT
J: TRBJ2-5; V: TRBV27; CDR3: ASSPQGLLETQY
J: TRBJ1-5; V: TRBV18; CDR3: ASSQGQDQPQH
J: TRBJ2-7; V: TRBV29-1; CDR3: SVLTGGMYEQY
J: TRBJ1-6; V: TRBV5-1; CDR3: ASSPRTDLSSPLH
J: TRBJ1-2; V: TRBV12-3/TRBV12-4; CDR3: ASSLPSQGDYGYT
J: TRBJ2-3; V: TRBV27; CDR3: ASSHRDRRTDTQY
J: TRBJ1-1; V: TRBV20-1; CDR3: SAEGGEDDTEAF
J: TRBJ2-5; V: TRBV18; CDR3: ASSPDKGGRETQY
J: TRBJ2-7; V: TRBV7-6; CDR3: ASSSRAGPYEQY
J: TRBJ2-7; V: TRBV15; CDR3: ATSRDQGQYEQY
J: TRBJ2-6; V: TRBV27; CDR3: ASTLIHSDGSGANVLT
J: TRBJ2-7; V: TRBV28; CDR3: ASSTASFPYEQY
J: TRBJ1-1; V: TRBV5-1; CDR3: ASSLGPKAF
J: TRBJ2-2; V: TRBV5-1; CDR3: ASSFRPPTLAVGRGTGELF
J: TRBJ1-6; V: TRBV7-3; CDR3: ASSLYDRVDSPLH
J: TRBJ2-1; V: TRBV6-6; CDR3: ASSLDRSSYNEQF
J: TRBJ2-3; V: TRBV20-1; CDR3: SGGRTDTQY
J: TRBJ1-2; V: TRBV12-3/TRBV12-4; CDR3: ASRGWDTYGYT
J: TRBJ2-1; V: TRBV6-5; CDR3: ASSQGQGSYNEQF
J: TRBJ2-3; V: TRBV5-1; CDR3: ASTPGQETDTQY
J: TRBJ2-1; V: TRBV20-1; CDR3: SASAGLAGVPSYNEQF
J: TRBJ1-1; V: TRBV12-3/TRBV12-4; CDR3: ASSLGQGAMNTEAF